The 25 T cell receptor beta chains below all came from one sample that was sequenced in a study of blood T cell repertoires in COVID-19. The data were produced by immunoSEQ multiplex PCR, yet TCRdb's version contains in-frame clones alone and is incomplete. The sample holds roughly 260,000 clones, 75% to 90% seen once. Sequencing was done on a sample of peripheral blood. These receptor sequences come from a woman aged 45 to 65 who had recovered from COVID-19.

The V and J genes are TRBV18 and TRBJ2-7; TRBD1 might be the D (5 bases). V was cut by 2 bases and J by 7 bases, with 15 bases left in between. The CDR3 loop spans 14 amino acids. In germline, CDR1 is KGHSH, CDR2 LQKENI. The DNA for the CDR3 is TGTGCCAGCTCACCATTCAGACAGTTTGGTGAGCAGTACTTC. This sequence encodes CASSPFRQFGEQYF.

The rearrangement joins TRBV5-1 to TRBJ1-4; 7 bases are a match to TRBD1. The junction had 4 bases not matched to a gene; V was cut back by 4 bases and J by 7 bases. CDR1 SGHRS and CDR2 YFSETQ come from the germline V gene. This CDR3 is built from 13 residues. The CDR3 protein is CASSATGREKLFF. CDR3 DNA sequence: TGCGCCAGCAGCGCGACAGGGCGTGAAAAACTGTTTTTT. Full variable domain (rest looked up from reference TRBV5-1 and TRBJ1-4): KAGVTQTPRYLIKTRGQQVTLSCSPISGHRSVSWYQQTPGQGLQFLFEYFSETQRNKGNFPGRFSGRQFSNSRSEMNVSTLELGDSALYLCASSATGREKLFFGSGTQLSVL.

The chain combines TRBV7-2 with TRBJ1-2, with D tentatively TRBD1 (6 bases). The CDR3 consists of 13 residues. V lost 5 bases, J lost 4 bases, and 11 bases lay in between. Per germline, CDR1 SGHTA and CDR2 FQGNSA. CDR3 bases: TGTGCCAGCAGCATGACAGGCATCTATGGCTACACCTTC. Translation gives CASSMTGIYGYTF.

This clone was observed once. The chain's CDR3 is CASSPKGANQPQHF. The DNA of the CDR3 is TGTGCCAGCTCACCAAAGGGGGCGAATCAGCCCCAGCATTTT. V gene TRBV18 combines with J gene TRBJ1-5; 7 nucleotides line up with TRBD1. The germline gives CDR1 KGHSH, CDR2 LQKENI. The CDR3 loop spans 14 amino acids. J was trimmed by 4 bases and V by 2 bases; bases with no gene match: 2.

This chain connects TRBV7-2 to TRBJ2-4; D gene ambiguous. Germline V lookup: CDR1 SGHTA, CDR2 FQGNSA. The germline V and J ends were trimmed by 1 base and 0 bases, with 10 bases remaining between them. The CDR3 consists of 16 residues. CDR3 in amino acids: CASSLDSSLAKNIQYF. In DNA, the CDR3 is TGTGCCAGCAGCTTAGACTCCTCGCTAGCCAAAAACATTCAGTACTTC.

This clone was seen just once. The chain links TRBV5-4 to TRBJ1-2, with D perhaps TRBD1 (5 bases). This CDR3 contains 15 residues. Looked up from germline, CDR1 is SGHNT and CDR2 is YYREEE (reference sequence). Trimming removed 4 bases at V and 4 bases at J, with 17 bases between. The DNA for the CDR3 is TGTGCCAGCAGCCGCCCCGGGACTTCGGGCTATGGCTACACCTTC. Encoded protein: CASSRPGTSGYGYTF. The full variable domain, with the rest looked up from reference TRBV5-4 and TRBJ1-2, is ETGVTQSPTHLIKTRGQQVTLRCSSQSGHNTVSWYQQALGQGPQFIFQYYREEENGRGNFPPRFSGLQFPNYSSELNVNALELDDSALYLCASSRPGTSGYGYTFGSGTRLTVV.

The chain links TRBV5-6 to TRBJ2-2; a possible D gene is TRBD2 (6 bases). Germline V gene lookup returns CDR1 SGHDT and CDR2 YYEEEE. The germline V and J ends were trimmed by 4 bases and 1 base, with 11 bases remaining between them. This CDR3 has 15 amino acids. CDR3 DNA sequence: TGTGCCAGCAGCCCGGGGACTCTGAACACCGGGGAGCTGTTTTTT. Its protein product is CASSPGTLNTGELFF.

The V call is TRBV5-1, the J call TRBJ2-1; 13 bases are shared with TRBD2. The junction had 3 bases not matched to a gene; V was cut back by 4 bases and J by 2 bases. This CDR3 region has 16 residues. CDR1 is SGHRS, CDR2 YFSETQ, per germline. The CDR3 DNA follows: TGCGCCAGCAGCGCGGGACTAGCGGGACCCTACAATGAGCAGTTCTTC. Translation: CASSAGLAGPYNEQFF. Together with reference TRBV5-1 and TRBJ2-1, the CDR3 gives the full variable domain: KAGVTQTPRYLIKTRGQQVTLSCSPISGHRSVSWYQQTPGQGLQFLFEYFSETQRNKGNFPGRFSGRQFSNSRSEMNVSTLELGDSALYLCASSAGLAGPYNEQFFGPGTRLTVL.

The CDR3 nucleotides are TGTGCCAGCAGCCCTCAGGACAGGGTCCCCTACGAGCAGTACTTC. Amino acids: CASSPQDRVPYEQYF. The gene calls are TRBV9 and TRBJ2-7; 8 positions match TRBD1. The ends lost 4 bases at V and 2 bases at J; junction bases unmatched: 8. CDR1 SGDLS and CDR2 YYNGEE come from the germline V gene. The CDR3 spans 15 residues.

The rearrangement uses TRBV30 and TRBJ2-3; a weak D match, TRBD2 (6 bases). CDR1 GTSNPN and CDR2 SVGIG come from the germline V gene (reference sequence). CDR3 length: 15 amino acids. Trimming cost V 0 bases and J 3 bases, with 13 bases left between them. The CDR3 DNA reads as TGTGCCTGGAGTGTAGGCGGGGTATTGACAGATACGCAGTATTTT. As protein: CAWSVGGVLTDTQYF.

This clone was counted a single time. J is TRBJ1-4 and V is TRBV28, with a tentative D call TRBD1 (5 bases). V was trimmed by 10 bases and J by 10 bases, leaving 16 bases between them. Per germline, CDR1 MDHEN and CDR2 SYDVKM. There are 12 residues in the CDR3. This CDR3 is CATLRGEGKLFF. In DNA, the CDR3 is TGTGCCACCTTACGGGGGGAGGGAAAACTGTTTTTT. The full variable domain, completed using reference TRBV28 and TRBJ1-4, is DVKVTQSSRYLVKRTGEKVFLECVQDMDHENMFWYRQDPGLGLRLIYFSYDVKMKEKGDIPEGYSVSREKKERFSLILESASTNQTSMYLCATLRGEGKLFFGSGTQLSVL.

CDR3 region: CASKKDSPRSYEQYF. Written as DNA, the CDR3 is TGTGCCAGCAAAAAGGACTCGCCTCGCTCCTACGAGCAGTACTTC. This chain links TRBV6-5 with TRBJ2-7; possible D gene TRBD2, 5 bases. Germline values: CDR1 MNHEY, CDR2 SVGAGI. V lost 7 bases, J lost 0 bases, and 16 bases lay in between. This CDR3 is 15 amino acids long.

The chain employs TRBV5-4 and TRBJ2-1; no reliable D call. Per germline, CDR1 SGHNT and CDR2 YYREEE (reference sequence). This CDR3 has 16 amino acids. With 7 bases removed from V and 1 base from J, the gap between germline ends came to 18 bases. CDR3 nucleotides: TGTGCCAGCTACCGCGCGGCACGAAGTTCCTACAATGAGCAGTTCTTC. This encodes CASYRAARSSYNEQFF.

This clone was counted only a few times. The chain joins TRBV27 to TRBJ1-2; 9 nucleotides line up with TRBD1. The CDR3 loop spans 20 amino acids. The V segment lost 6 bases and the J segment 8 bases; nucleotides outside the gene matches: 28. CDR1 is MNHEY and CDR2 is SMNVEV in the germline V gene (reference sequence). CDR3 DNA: TGTGCCAGCAGCCCTGCTCAGGGACCTTCCGGGACAGGGTTTCTCTGGGGCTACACCTTC. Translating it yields CASSPAQGPSGTGFLWGYTF.

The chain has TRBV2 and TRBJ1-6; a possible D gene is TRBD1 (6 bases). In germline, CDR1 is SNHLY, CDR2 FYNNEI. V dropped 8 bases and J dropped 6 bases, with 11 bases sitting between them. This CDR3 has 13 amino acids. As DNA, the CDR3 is TGTGCCAGCTCAGGGGAACTTAATTCACCCCTCCACTTT. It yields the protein CASSGELNSPLHF.

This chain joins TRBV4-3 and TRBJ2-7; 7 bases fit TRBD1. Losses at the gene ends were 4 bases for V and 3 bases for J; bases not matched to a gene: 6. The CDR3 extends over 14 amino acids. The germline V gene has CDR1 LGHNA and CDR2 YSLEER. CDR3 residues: CASSLETGIYEQYF. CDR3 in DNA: TGCGCCAGCAGCCTAGAGACAGGGATCTACGAGCAGTACTTC.

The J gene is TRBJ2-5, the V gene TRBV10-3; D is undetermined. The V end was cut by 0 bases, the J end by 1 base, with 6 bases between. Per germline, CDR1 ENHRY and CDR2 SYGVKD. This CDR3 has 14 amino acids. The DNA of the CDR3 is TGTGCCATCAGTGAGTCCGCAGGCCAAGAGACCCAGTACTTC. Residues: CAISESAGQETQYF.

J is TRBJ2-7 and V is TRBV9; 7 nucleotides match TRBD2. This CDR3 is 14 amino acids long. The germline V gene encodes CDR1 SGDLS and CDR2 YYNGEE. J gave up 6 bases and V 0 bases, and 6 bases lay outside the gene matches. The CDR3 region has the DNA TGTGCCAGCAGCGTAGGGAGGACTAGGAGCGAGCAGTACTTC. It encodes CASSVGRTRSEQYF.

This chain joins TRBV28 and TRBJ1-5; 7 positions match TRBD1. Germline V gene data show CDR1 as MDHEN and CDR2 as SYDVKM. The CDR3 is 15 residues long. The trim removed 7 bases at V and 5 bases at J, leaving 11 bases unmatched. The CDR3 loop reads CASKTYRDRDQPQHF. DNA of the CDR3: TGTGCCAGCAAAACCTACCGGGACAGAGATCAGCCCCAGCATTTT.

CDR3 in DNA: TGTGCCAGCAGCGTAGAACGGGGGGGCCTTAGCGGGGAGCTGTTTTTT. Translation gives CASSVERGGLSGELFF. The J gene is TRBJ2-2, the V gene TRBV9; TRBD2 matches at 8 bases. Germline V gene sequence: CDR1 SGDLS, CDR2 YYNGEE. With 0 bases clipped from V and 7 bases from J, the junction kept 8 bases outside the gene matches. This CDR3 region has 16 residues.

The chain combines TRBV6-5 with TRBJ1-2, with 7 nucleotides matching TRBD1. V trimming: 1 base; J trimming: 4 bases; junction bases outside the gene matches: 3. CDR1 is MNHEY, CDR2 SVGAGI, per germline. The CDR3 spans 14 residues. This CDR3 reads CASSYLGQSYGYTF. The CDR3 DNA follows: TGTGCCAGCAGTTACTTGGGACAGAGCTATGGCTACACCTTC.

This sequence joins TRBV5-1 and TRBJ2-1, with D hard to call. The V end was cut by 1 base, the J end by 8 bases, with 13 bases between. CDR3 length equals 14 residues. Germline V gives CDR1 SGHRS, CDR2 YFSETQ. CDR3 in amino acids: CASSLLVSSDEQFF. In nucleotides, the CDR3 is TGCGCCAGCAGCTTGCTGGTTAGCTCCGATGAGCAGTTCTTC.

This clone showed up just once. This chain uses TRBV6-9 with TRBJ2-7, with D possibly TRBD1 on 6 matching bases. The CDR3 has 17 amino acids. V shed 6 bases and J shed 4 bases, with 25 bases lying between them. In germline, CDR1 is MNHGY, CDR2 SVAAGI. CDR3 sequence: CASSTGTRKEGDYEQYF. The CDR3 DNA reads TGTGCCAGCAGCACCGGGACACGGAAAGAAGGCGATTACGAGCAGTACTTC.

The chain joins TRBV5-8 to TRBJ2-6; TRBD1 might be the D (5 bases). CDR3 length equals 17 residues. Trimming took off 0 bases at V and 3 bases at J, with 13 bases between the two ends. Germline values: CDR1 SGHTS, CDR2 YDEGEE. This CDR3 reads CASSLGQTLSGANVLTF. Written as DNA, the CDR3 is TGTGCCAGCAGCTTGGGACAGACCCTTAGTGGGGCCAACGTCCTGACTTTC.

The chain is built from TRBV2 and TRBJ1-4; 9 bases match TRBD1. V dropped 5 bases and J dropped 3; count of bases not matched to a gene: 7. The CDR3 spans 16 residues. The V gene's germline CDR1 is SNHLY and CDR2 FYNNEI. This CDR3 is CASSYGQGRANEKLFF. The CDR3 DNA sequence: TGTGCCAGCAGTTATGGACAGGGGAGGGCTAATGAAAAACTGTTTTTT.